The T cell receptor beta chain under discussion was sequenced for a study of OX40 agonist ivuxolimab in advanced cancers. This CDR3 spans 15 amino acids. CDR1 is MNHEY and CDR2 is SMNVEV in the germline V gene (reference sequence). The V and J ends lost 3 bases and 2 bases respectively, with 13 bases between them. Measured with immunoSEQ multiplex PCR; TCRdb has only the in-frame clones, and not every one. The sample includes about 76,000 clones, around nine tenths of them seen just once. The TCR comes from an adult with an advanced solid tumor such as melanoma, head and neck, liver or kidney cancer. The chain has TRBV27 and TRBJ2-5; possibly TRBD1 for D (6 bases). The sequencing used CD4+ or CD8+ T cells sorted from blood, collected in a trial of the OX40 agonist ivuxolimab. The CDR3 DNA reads TGTGCCAGCAGTTTGCTCAGGGGCTCACAAGAGACCCAGTACTTC. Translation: CASSLLRGSQETQYF.